Listed here are 4 T cell receptor beta chains from one sample, sequenced in a study of OX40 agonist ivuxolimab in advanced cancers. Clones were sequenced by immunoSEQ multiplex PCR, and TCRdb holds only the in-frame ones, with some missing. The sample has 20,000 or so clones, 70% to 85% seen once. The input for sequencing was CD4+ or CD8+ T cells sorted from blood, taken in a trial of the OX40 agonist ivuxolimab. These receptors were obtained from an adult with an advanced solid tumor such as melanoma, head and neck, liver or kidney cancer.

V and J are TRBV25-1 and TRBJ2-1; TRBD2 matches at 8 bases. The CDR3 runs 14 residues. CDR1 is MGHDK, CDR2 SYGVNS, per germline. V lost 3 bases and J lost 6; bases outside the gene matches: 4. CDR3 coding DNA: TGTGCCAGCAGTGAGATTAGCGGGGCCAATGAGCAGTTCTTC. Amino acid sequence: CASSEISGANEQFF.

Only a few counts were recorded for this clone. The rearrangement links TRBV9 to TRBJ2-5; no reliable D call. This CDR3 spans 12 amino acids. From germline, CDR1 is SGDLS and CDR2 YYNGEE. V shed 0 bases and J shed 7 bases, with 7 bases lying between them. The CDR3 DNA is TGTGCCAGCAGCGTAGATTCTGGGACCCAGTACTTC. Protein: CASSVDSGTQYF. The variable domain in full, with the rest retrieved from reference TRBV9 and TRBJ2-5, is DSGVTQTPKHLITATGQRVTLRCSPRSGDLSVYWYQQSLDQGLQFLIQYYNGEERAKGNILERFSAQQFPDLHSELNLSSLELGDSALYFCASSVDSGTQYFGPGTRLLVL.

The chain carries TRBV2 and TRBJ2-7; no firm D call. Trimming cost V 3 bases and J 5 bases, with 5 bases left between them. In germline, CDR1 is SNHLY, CDR2 FYNNEI. The CDR3 runs to 11 residues. The CDR3 loop reads CASSELNEQYF. CDR3 DNA sequence: TGTGCCAGCAGTGAGCTAAACGAGCAGTACTTC.

V is TRBV27 and J is TRBJ2-1, with TRBD2 matching 11 bases. V was pared by 1 base and J by 6 bases, with 2 bases of the junction left unmatched. The CDR3 is made up of 15 amino acids. CDR1 MNHEY and CDR2 SMNVEV come from the germline V gene (reference sequence). CDR3 region: CASSLYLAGGNEQFF. In DNA, the CDR3 is TGTGCCAGCAGTTTATATCTAGCGGGGGGCAATGAGCAGTTCTTC.